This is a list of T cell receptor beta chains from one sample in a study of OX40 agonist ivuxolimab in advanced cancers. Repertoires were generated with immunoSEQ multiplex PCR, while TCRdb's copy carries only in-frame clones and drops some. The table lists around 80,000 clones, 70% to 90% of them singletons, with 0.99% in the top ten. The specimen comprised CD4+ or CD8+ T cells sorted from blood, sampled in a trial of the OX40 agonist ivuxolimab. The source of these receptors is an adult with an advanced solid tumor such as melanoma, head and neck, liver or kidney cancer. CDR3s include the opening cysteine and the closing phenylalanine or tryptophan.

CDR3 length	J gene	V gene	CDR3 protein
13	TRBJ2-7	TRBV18	CASSPDLSSGQYF
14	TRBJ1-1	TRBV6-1	CASRYRDGDTEAFF
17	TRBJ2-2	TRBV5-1	CASRPGLAGGQAGELFF
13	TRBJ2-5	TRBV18	CASSPPVVETQYF
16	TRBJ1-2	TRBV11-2	CASSFTGTAHNYGYTF
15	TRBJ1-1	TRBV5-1	CASSLPGGMNTEAFF
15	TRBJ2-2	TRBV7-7	CASSLRPKGTGELFF
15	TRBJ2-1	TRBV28	CASRLTSGASNEQFF
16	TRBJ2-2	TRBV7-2	CASSVTSESNTGELFF
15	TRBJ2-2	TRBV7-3	CASSLNGATTGELFF
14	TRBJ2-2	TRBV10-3	CAIRTGGGVGELFF
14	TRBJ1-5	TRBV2	CASSEAVKTEPQHF
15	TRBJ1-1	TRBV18	CASSPGGTANTEAFF
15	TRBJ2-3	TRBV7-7	CASSLGLAGTDTQYF
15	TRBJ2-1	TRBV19	CASRTTSGILHEQFF
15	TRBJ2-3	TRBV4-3	CASSQDPPPTDTQYF
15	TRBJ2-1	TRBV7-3	CASSFYLSSYNEQFF
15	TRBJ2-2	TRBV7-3	CASSSGQGLAGELFF
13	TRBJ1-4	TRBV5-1	CASSRVIREKLFF
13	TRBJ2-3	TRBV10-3	CATRGGVTDTQYF
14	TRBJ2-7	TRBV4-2	CASSNPGAAYEQYF
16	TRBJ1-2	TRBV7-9	CASSLADRGPRGGYTF
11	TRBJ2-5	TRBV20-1	CSARARETQYF
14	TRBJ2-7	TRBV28	CASTSEQGSYEQYF
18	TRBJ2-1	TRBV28	CASSTTSRLAGGRDEQFF
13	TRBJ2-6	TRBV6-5	CASRSTGANVLTF
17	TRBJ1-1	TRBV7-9	CASSLSRWLQGGAEAFF
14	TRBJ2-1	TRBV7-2	CASSPRTGVGEQFF
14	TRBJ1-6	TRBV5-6	CASSLGRSGSPLHF
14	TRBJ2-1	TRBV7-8	CASSLRKAYNEQFF
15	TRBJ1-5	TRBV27	CASSPKPAFHQPQHF
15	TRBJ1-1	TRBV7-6	CASSNQQGRNTEAFF
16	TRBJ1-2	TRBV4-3	CASSQDRVQNVGGYTF
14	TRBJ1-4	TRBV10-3	CAISEGRGSEKLFF
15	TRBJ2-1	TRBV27	CASSPRRPANNEQFF
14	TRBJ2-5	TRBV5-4	CASSSTGYQETQYF
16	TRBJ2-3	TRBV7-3	CASSPSGGAKRDTQYF
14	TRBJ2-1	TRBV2	CASSEVAGANEQFF
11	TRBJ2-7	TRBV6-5	CASSNSYEQYF
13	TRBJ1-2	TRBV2	CASGALGGYGYTF
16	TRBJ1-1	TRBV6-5	CASSYDGDVPNTEAFF